This T cell receptor beta chain was profiled in a study of identical twins. Study observations and caveats: Fewer insertions characterized abundant cord blood beta clonotypes, whereas memory repertoires showed none.

A word on this clonotype: What it recognizes is unknown.

V dropped 6 bases and J dropped 5; count of bases not matched to a gene: 6. Germline values: CDR1 LGHDT, CDR2 YNNKEL (reference sequence). This CDR3 region has 15 residues. Template switching supplied a universal primer site; unique molecular identifiers were carried on the cDNA. TCRdb re-analysed the 5' RACE reads in MiXCR, keeping a single row per CDR3 protein. The sample lists 1.5 million to 2 million distinct CDR3 sequences, around 33% seen once, with about 0.27% in the top ten. Specimen: cord blood. This receptor was taken from a newborn girl in good health. The chain is built from TRBV3-1 and TRBJ2-3; 12 bases match TRBD2. The CDR3 bases are TGTGCCAGCAGAGGGGGGGGACTAGCGGGAGATACGCAGTATTTT. Residues: CASRGGGLAGDTQYF.